The 26 T cell receptor beta chains below come from one sample, sequenced in a study of T cells in Graves' hyperthyroidism and ophthalmopathy. Regions amplified from RNA transcripts were the TCR beta CDR3 regions. An initial round of RT-PCR targeting the TCR CDR3 relied on the HTBI primer set. Each CDR3 protein is one row after TCRdb ran MiXCR on the multiplex PCR reads. The table shows 560,000 or so distinct CDR3 sequences, with 40% to 55% occurring only once. What was sequenced was peripheral blood or thyroid tissue (not recorded which). Every receptor here comes from a woman under 30 with Graves' hyperthyroidism.

This clonotype was detected ten times or more. The rearrangement links TRBV9 to TRBJ1-5, with TRBD1 matching 9 bases. The length of the CDR3 is 15 residues. Trimming took 4 bases from V and 5 from J; bases not matched to a gene: 7. CDR1 SGDLS and CDR2 YYNGEE come from the germline V gene. The CDR3 region has the DNA TGTGCCAGCAGCTTCGGGACAGGGTTAGATCAGCCCCAGCATTTT. Residues: CASSFGTGLDQPQHF.

This clonotype occurred a few times. This chain uses TRBV7-2 with TRBJ2-2; the D gene is possibly TRBD2 (5 bases). The CDR3 spans 15 residues. Germline V lookup: CDR1 SGHTA, CDR2 FQGNSA. With 1 base removed from V and 4 bases from J, the gap between germline ends came to 10 bases. The CDR3 bases are TGTGCCAGCAGCTTAGTAAGCGGAGGCACCGGGGAGCTGTTTTTT. Translation: CASSLVSGGTGELFF.

The rearrangement joins TRBV7-2 to TRBJ1-1; 8 nucleotides agree with TRBD1. CDR1 SGHTA and CDR2 FQGNSA come from the germline V gene. There are 15 residues in the CDR3. J lost 4 bases, V lost 2 bases, and 6 bases had no gene match. DNA of the CDR3: TGTGCCAGCAGCTTAAGTGGCAGGGGGCTCACTGAAGCTTTCTTT. Protein product: CASSLSGRGLTEAFF.

The chain uses TRBV20-1 and TRBJ2-5, with a weak D call TRBD2 (6 bases). CDR1 and CDR2 from the germline V gene are DFQATT and SNEGSKA (reference sequence). V lost 6 bases and J lost 4, with 18 bases in between. The CDR3 is 14 residues long. The CDR3 protein is CSAHRLGMIETQYF. The CDR3 nucleotides read TGCAGTGCCCACCGACTAGGGATGATAGAGACCCAGTACTTC.

The V call is TRBV29-1, the J call TRBJ2-7; no clear D gene. The CDR3 length is 13 residues. In germline, CDR1 is SQVTM, CDR2 ANQGSEA. Trimming removed 5 bases at V and 2 bases at J, with 13 bases between. The CDR3 loop reads CSVWEYGAYEQYF. The CDR3 bases are TGCAGCGTTTGGGAATATGGGGCCTACGAGCAGTACTTC.

The chain recombines TRBV7-9 with TRBJ2-7, with D possibly called TRBD1 or TRBD2 (5 bases each). V gave up 5 bases and J gave up 5 bases, with 13 bases separating them. CDR1 and CDR2 (germline): SEHNR, FQNEAQ (reference sequence). The CDR3 runs 13 residues. In DNA form, the CDR3 reads TGTGCCAGCAGCATACCGGGGCCAGACGAGCAGTACTTC. This gives the protein CASSIPGPDEQYF.

The V gene is TRBV9, the J gene TRBJ2-7, with 8 bases fitting TRBD2. The DNA matches TRBJ2-1 better at its end, which makes the J call doubtful. The CDR3 totals 17 residues. Germline CDR1 is SGDLS and CDR2 is YYNGEE. CDR3 nucleotide sequence: TGTGCCAGCAGCGTAGCTACCAAGCGGGAGAAGTGGAACGAGCAGTTCTTC. It translates to CASSVATKREKWNEQFF.

This chain uses TRBV20-1 with TRBJ2-5; TRBD1 matches at 10 bases. After removal of 1 base from V and 0 bases from J, the junction contained 14 bases not matched to a gene. This CDR3 contains 19 residues. Germline V gives CDR1 DFQATT, CDR2 SNEGSKA (reference sequence). The CDR3 DNA follows: TGCAGTGCTAGAGTATCGGGACAGGGGATACCAACGTACCAAGAGACCCAGTACTTC. This codes for CSARVSGQGIPTYQETQYF.

The rearrangement uses TRBV7-9 and TRBJ2-7; 12 bases are a match to TRBD2. The CDR3 consists of 16 residues. V trimming: 8 bases; J trimming: 2 bases; junction bases outside the gene matches: 10. Per germline, CDR1 SEHNR and CDR2 FQNEAQ (reference sequence). CDR3 bases: TGTGCCAGCGCTTCGACTAGCGGGAGTTGGGCCTACGAGCAGTACTTC. This gives the protein CASASTSGSWAYEQYF.

This clonotype was counted ten times or more. This sequence joins TRBV2 and TRBJ1-4; possible D gene TRBD1, 5 bases. CDR1 is SNHLY and CDR2 is FYNNEI in the germline V gene. Between the trimmed V and J ends, which lost 7 bases and 6 bases, there was a span of 9 bases. This CDR3 spans 12 amino acids. CDR3 region: CASKWGYEKLFF. The DNA for the CDR3 is TGTGCCAGCAAGTGGGGCTATGAAAAACTGTTTTTT.

This clonotype was seen once. The gene calls are TRBV20-1 and TRBJ2-7, with D hard to call. In germline, CDR1 is DFQATT, CDR2 SNEGSKA (reference sequence). Trimming stripped 0 bases from V and 6 bases from J, with 15 bases between. The CDR3 covers 14 residues. The CDR3 loop is CSARDFDSGGEQYF. CDR3 bases: TGCAGTGCTAGAGATTTCGACTCCGGCGGCGAGCAGTACTTC.

J is TRBJ2-7 and V is TRBV2, with 12 bases fitting TRBD1. With V trimmed by 7 bases and J by 5 bases, 6 bases remained unmatched. The CDR3 is 14 residues long. Germline V lookup: CDR1 SNHLY, CDR2 FYNNEI. CDR3 sequence (DNA): TGTGCCAGCAAGACCGGGACAGGGGGCGACGAGCAGTACTTC. Translation: CASKTGTGGDEQYF.

The V gene is TRBV7-2, the J gene TRBJ2-2, with 7 bases matching TRBD1. This CDR3 contains 17 residues. V shed 6 bases, J shed 0 bases, and the junction held 10 bases outside the gene matches. Germline CDR1 and CDR2: SGHTA and FQGNSA. The CDR3 loop is CASSLTGQGANTGELFF. The CDR3 DNA reads TGTGCCAGCAGTCTGACCGGCCAGGGGGCGAACACCGGGGAGCTGTTTTTT.

To note about this clonotype: A read error may explain this, as a much larger clone is one base away. The CDR3 nucleotides read TGTGCCACCAGCAGAGATCGAAGGGACACCTCTGGAGCTTTCTTT. It is translated as CATSRDRRDTSGAFF. This chain uses TRBV15 with TRBJ1-1; maybe TRBD1 (6 bases). Germline loops: CDR1 LNHNV, CDR2 YYDKDF (reference sequence). Between the trimmed V and J ends, which lost 0 bases and 10 bases, there was a span of 18 bases. The CDR3 length is 15 residues.

This clonotype was recorded at least ten times. The V call is TRBV29-1, the J call TRBJ1-1; no definite D call. CDR1 is SQVTM and CDR2 is ANQGSEA in the germline V gene. V gave up 5 bases and J gave up 0 bases, with 7 bases separating them. This CDR3 is 12 amino acids long. This chain's CDR3 is CSVLHMNTEAFF. DNA of the CDR3: TGCAGCGTTCTACACATGAACACTGAAGCTTTCTTT.

The chain joins TRBV10-3 to TRBJ1-4, with 11 bases identical to TRBD1. CDR3 length: 18 amino acids. CDR1 is ENHRY and CDR2 is SYGVKD in the germline V gene. The ends lost 2 bases at V and 1 base at J; junction bases unmatched: 6. This CDR3 is CAISEEDRGLLTNEKLFF. CDR3 DNA: TGTGCCATCAGTGAGGAGGACAGGGGGCTGTTAACTAATGAAAAACTGTTTTTT.

This clonotype was recorded many times. The chain uses TRBV19 and TRBJ2-7; D is unresolved. The CDR3 spans 13 residues. V shed 5 bases and J shed 5 bases, with 13 bases lying between them. Germline V lookup: CDR1 LNHDA, CDR2 SQIVND (reference sequence). CDR3 region: CASSAPPLDEQYF. CDR3 in DNA: TGTGCCAGTAGTGCCCCTCCGTTGGACGAGCAGTACTTC.

This clonotype was picked up a small number of times. This may arise from a read error, as a much more abundant clone is one base away. The chain's CDR3 is CGVEDQGREKLFF. For the CDR3, the DNA is TGCGGCGTTGAAGATCAGGGGAGGGAAAAACTGTTTTTT. This sequence joins TRBV29-1 and TRBJ1-4; a possible D gene is TRBD1 (6 bases). This CDR3 region has 13 residues. CDR1 and CDR2 (germline): SQVTM, ANQGSEA.

This clonotype was observed at least ten times. V usage is TRBV7-9 and J usage is TRBJ1-2; no definite D call. The CDR3 spans 14 residues. Germline CDR1 is SEHNR and CDR2 is FQNEAQ (reference sequence). The V and J ends lost 4 bases and 2 bases respectively, with 11 bases between them. The CDR3 loop is CASSSTFRNYGYTF. The CDR3 DNA reads as TGTGCCAGCAGCTCGACATTTAGGAACTATGGCTACACCTTC.

In its sample, this clonotype was seen many times. The V call is TRBV10-3, the J call TRBJ2-7, with 7 bases aligning to TRBD1. Germline V CDR1 and CDR2: ENHRY, SYGVKD. V shed 6 bases and J 5 bases; nucleotides not matched to a gene: 10. The CDR3 runs to 14 residues. The chain's CDR3 is CAIRSPGQLHEQYF. CDR3 bases: TGTGCCATCAGATCGCCGGGACAGCTCCACGAGCAGTACTTC.

J is TRBJ2-7 and V is TRBV20-1, with 9 bases identical to TRBD1. CDR1 is DFQATT and CDR2 is SNEGSKA in the germline V gene (reference sequence). The CDR3 extends over 13 amino acids. J was trimmed by 2 bases and V by 5 bases; bases with no gene match: 4. CDR3 DNA: TGCAGTGCTCGACAGGGGGAAGCCTACGAGCAGTACTTC. Translating gives CSARQGEAYEQYF.

The V gene is TRBV7-9, the J gene TRBJ2-2; weak D call: TRBD2 (5 bases). The germline V gene encodes CDR1 SEHNR and CDR2 FQNEAQ (reference sequence). The CDR3 is made up of 15 amino acids. Trimming removed 3 bases at V and 2 bases at J, with 10 bases between. CDR3 coding DNA: TGTGCCAGCAGCTTCCTAGCCGTAAACACCGGGGAGCTGTTTTTT. As protein: CASSFLAVNTGELFF.

The V gene is TRBV20-1, the J gene TRBJ2-5; 9 bases agree with TRBD1. After removal of 0 bases from V and 4 bases from J, the junction contained 3 bases not matched to a gene. The CDR3 runs 14 residues. The germline V gene encodes CDR1 DFQATT and CDR2 SNEGSKA (reference sequence). CDR3 in amino acids: CSARDPQGAETQYF. The CDR3 region has the DNA TGCAGTGCTAGAGACCCACAGGGGGCAGAGACCCAGTACTTC.

About this clonotype itself: A much bigger clone sits one base away, suggesting this may be a read error. The V call is TRBV7-2, the J call TRBJ1-1, with D unresolved. The germline gives CDR1 SGHTA, CDR2 FQGNSA. This CDR3 comprises 13 residues. CDR3 region: CASSLKWNTGAFF. Written as DNA, the CDR3 is TGTGCCAGCAGCTTAAAATGGAACACTGGAGCTTTCTTT.

As for this clonotype: The final CDR3 position lacks the conserved phenylalanine or tryptophan, pointing to a likely read error. The chain joins TRBV7-8 to TRBJ1-1; D gene unclear. The germline CDR1 and CDR2 sequences are SGHVS and FQNEAQ. The CDR3 is 12 amino acids. V lost 3 bases and J 1 base, leaving 3 bases between the germline ends. The CDR3 sequence is CASSFKNTEAFI. Written as DNA, the CDR3 is TGTGCCAGCAGCTTCAAGAACACTGAAGCTTTCATT.

The genes are TRBV7-8 and TRBJ2-7; 9 positions agree with TRBD1. V trimming: 8 bases; J trimming: 7 bases; junction bases outside the gene matches: 9. This CDR3 contains 13 residues. From germline, CDR1 is SGHVS and CDR2 FQNEAQ. The DNA of the CDR3 is TGTGCCAGCTGCCTGGACAGGGGAGTAGAGCAGTACTTC. Translated: CASCLDRGVEQYF.